The 22 T cell receptor beta chains below come from one sample, sequenced in a study of shared clonotypes between healthy human individuals. Profiled with immunoSEQ multiplex PCR; TCRdb holds only in-frame clones, not every one. The table records hundreds of thousands of clones, about 98% of them present only once. Cells designated naive CD8 were CD45RO-negative and were positively selected for CCR7, with terminally differentiated effector memory CD45RA+ cells excluded. The sequenced sample was naive CD8+ T cells sorted from blood. All receptors derive from a man aged 30 to 39 in good health.

This sequence joins TRBV19 and TRBJ2-1; D is unresolved. Germline values: CDR1 LNHDA, CDR2 SQIVND (reference sequence). The V gene lost 1 base and the J gene lost 4 bases, with 5 bases spanning the gap. The CDR3 runs 13 residues. The DNA of the CDR3 is TGTGCCAGTAGTATAGCCCAGTACAATGAGCAGTTCTTC. Translating it yields CASSIAQYNEQFF.

This sequence joins TRBV4-3 and TRBJ2-7; 7 bases line up with TRBD1. CDR3 size: 14 residues. With V trimmed by 5 bases and J by 2 bases, 6 bases remained unmatched. Germline-derived CDR1 and CDR2 are LGHNA and YSLEER. The CDR3 is CASSDWGQTYEQYF. CDR3 bases: TGCGCCAGCAGCGACTGGGGACAGACCTACGAGCAGTACTTC.

V usage is TRBV28 and J usage is TRBJ1-5, with D perhaps TRBD1 (5 bases). Germline-derived CDR1 and CDR2 are MDHEN and SYDVKM. V dropped 7 bases and J dropped 5 bases, with 24 bases sitting between them. The CDR3 totals 17 residues. CDR3 bases: TGTGCCAGCAATGGGAATCGGGACCCACGTCCGGATCAGCCCCAGCATTTT. Protein sequence: CASNGNRDPRPDQPQHF.

This clone was detected once. This chain joins TRBV15 and TRBJ2-7, with 7 positions matching TRBD1. CDR3 length: 15 residues. Unmatched junction bases numbered 8, after V lost 4 bases and J lost 2 bases. The germline V gene encodes CDR1 LNHNV and CDR2 YYDKDF (reference sequence). The CDR3 nucleotides are TGTGCCACCAGCAAGTGGGGGACAGTCCCCTACGAGCAGTACTTC. Encoded protein: CATSKWGTVPYEQYF.

V usage is TRBV7-6 and J usage is TRBJ2-7, with TRBD2 matching over 11 bases. This CDR3 has 15 residues. Germline V gene sequence: CDR1 SGHVS, CDR2 FNYEAQ. V was clipped by 1 base and J by 3 bases; unmatched bases: 2. The chain's CDR3 is CASSLELAGDYEQYF. DNA for the CDR3: TGTGCCAGCAGCTTAGAACTAGCGGGAGACTACGAGCAGTACTTC.

This CDR3 is CASSVASGNEQFF. The CDR3 DNA sequence: TGTGCCAGCAGCGTAGCTTCGGGAAATGAGCAGTTCTTC. The rearrangement links TRBV9 to TRBJ2-1, with a weak D call TRBD2 (5 bases). Between the trimmed V and J ends, which lost 0 bases and 7 bases, there was a span of 8 bases. Germline V gives CDR1 SGDLS, CDR2 YYNGEE. This CDR3 has 13 residues.

V and J are TRBV15 and TRBJ1-1; D uncertain. CDR1 LNHNV and CDR2 YYDKDF come from the germline V gene (reference sequence). V lost 5 bases, J lost 3 bases, and 10 bases lay in between. The CDR3 runs to 13 residues. As DNA, the CDR3 is TGTGCCACCAGCTCAAAGGGTTACACTGAAGCTTTCTTT. It codes for CATSSKGYTEAFF.

This chain links TRBV7-9 with TRBJ2-2; 9 positions agree with TRBD1. Trimming cost V 3 bases and J 1 base; bases outside gene matches: 9. The CDR3 has 18 residues. Per germline, CDR1 SEHNR and CDR2 FQNEAQ (reference sequence). The DNA for the CDR3 is TGTGCCAGCAGCTTTACAGGGGGCACTCAAGGGAACACCGGGGAGCTGTTTTTT. It specifies CASSFTGGTQGNTGELFF. The complete variable domain, with remaining parts taken from reference TRBV7-9 and TRBJ2-2, reads DTGVSQNPRHKITKRGQNVTFRCDPISEHNRLYWYRQTLGQGPEFLTYFQNEAQLEKSRLLSDRFSAERPKGSFSTLEIQRTEQGDSAMYLCASSFTGGTQGNTGELFFGEGSRLTVL.

A remark on this clone: In the same sample, other DNA sequences code for this CDR3. V gene TRBV10-3 combines with J gene TRBJ2-7; D gene unclear. Trimming took off 3 bases at V and 0 bases at J, with 3 bases between the two ends. CDR3 size: 12 residues. From germline, CDR1 is ENHRY and CDR2 SYGVKD. CDR3: CAISDSSYEQYF. The DNA for the CDR3 is TGTGCCATCAGTGACTCCTCCTACGAGCAGTACTTC.

The V gene is TRBV18, the J gene TRBJ2-1; TRBD2 agrees at 13 bases. The V gene end was trimmed by 3 bases and the J gene end by 10 bases; junction bases not matched to a gene: 6. This CDR3 spans 15 amino acids. Per the germline V gene, CDR1 is KGHSH and CDR2 is LQKENI. CDR3 nucleotide sequence: TGTGCCAGCTCACCCAGGACTAGCGGGAGTCGGGAGCAGTTCTTC. This sequence encodes CASSPRTSGSREQFF.

CDR3 in amino acids: CASTLGGTSGFWGNNEQFF. CDR3 sequence (DNA): TGTGCCAGCACCCTAGGGGGGACTAGCGGATTTTGGGGAAACAATGAGCAGTTCTTC. The rearrangement uses TRBV12-1 and TRBJ2-1; the table calls TRBD2, which could not be checked here. TRBV12-1 is assigned pseudogene status. The CDR3 runs to 19 residues.

V is TRBV9 and J is TRBJ2-3; perhaps D is TRBD1 or TRBD2 (5 bases each). V was trimmed by 0 bases and J by 2 bases, leaving 22 bases between them. CDR3 length equals 19 residues. Germline V gives CDR1 SGDLS, CDR2 YYNGEE. CDR3 loop: CASSVEGRLANAYTDTQYF. In DNA form, the CDR3 reads TGTGCCAGCAGCGTAGAGGGGCGGCTAGCAAACGCATACACAGATACGCAGTATTTT.

The chain links TRBV11-2 to TRBJ2-1; D is possibly TRBD2 (6 bases). The CDR3 sequence is 15 residues long. V lost 1 base and J 8 bases, leaving 15 bases between the germline ends. Germline lookup yields CDR1 SGHAT and CDR2 FQNNGV. This CDR3 reads CASSLVWVAVHEQFF. The CDR3 region has the DNA TGTGCCAGCAGCTTAGTTTGGGTAGCGGTGCATGAGCAGTTCTTC.

The rearrangement links TRBV5-6 to TRBJ2-7; 14 positions agree with TRBD2. Germline CDR1 and CDR2: SGHDT and YYEEEE. The length of the CDR3 is 15 residues. V lost 4 bases to trimming and J lost 5 bases; unmatched junction nucleotides: 5. CDR3 in DNA: TGTGCCAGCAGCCTGGGACTAGCGGGAGCCCACGAGCAGTACTTC. This translates into CASSLGLAGAHEQYF. Full variable domain (remainder filled in from reference TRBV5-6 and TRBJ2-7): DAGVTQSPTHLIKTRGQQVTLRCSPKSGHDTVSWYQQALGQGPQFIFQYYEEEERQRGNFPDRFSGHQFPNYSSELNVNALLLGDSALYLCASSLGLAGAHEQYFGPGTRLTVT.

The chain uses TRBV2 and TRBJ2-4, with 9 bases that match TRBD1. Trimming at V came to 8 bases and at J to 8 bases, leaving 13 bases not matched to a gene. Germline V gene data show CDR1 as SNHLY and CDR2 as FYNNEI. The CDR3 runs 15 residues. In DNA, the CDR3 is TGTGCCAGCGGTACAGGGACAGGGACCCGGGACATTCAGTACTTC. Its translation is CASGTGTGTRDIQYF.

The gene calls are TRBV6-6 and TRBJ2-7; D remains ambiguous. CDR3 length equals 15 residues. The V end was cut by 7 bases, the J end by 1 base, with 17 bases between. Germline CDR1 and CDR2: MNHNY and SVGAGI (reference sequence). The CDR3 loop reads CASTPTMENSYEQYF. The CDR3 DNA reads TGTGCCAGCACCCCCACGATGGAGAATTCCTACGAGCAGTACTTC.

The V call is TRBV28, the J call TRBJ1-3; D gene uncertain. V was shortened by 2 bases and J by 0 bases, with 14 bases between the two germline ends. Per the germline V gene, CDR1 is MDHEN and CDR2 is SYDVKM. The CDR3 covers 17 residues. The DNA for the CDR3 is TGTGCCAGCAGTTTAAAGGTAGGGCCGGGCTCTGGAAACACCATATATTTT. Protein sequence: CASSLKVGPGSGNTIYF.

The table lists this clone with a few counts. Other nucleotide sequences in the sample specify the same CDR3. The genes are TRBV27 and TRBJ2-7; weak D call: TRBD2 (6 bases). The V end was cut by 2 bases, the J end by 4 bases, with 12 bases between. The CDR3 length is 14 residues. CDR1 and CDR2 from the germline V gene are MNHEY and SMNVEV (reference sequence). CDR3 region: CASSLGGSPYEQYF. CDR3 in DNA: TGTGCCAGCAGTTTAGGGGGGAGTCCTTACGAGCAGTACTTC.

This sequence joins TRBV28 and TRBJ2-1; 10 nucleotides line up with TRBD2. Germline-derived CDR1 and CDR2 are MDHEN and SYDVKM. Germline trimming cut 10 bases from V and 7 bases from J; bases unmatched to any gene: 13. The CDR3 runs to 15 residues. CDR3 DNA sequence: TGTGCCATCCAGGGCAGCGGGAGGGCGTGGAATGAGCAGTTCTTC. Encoded protein: CAIQGSGRAWNEQFF.

The CDR3 reads CASSARTKMSTGELFF. In DNA, the CDR3 is TGTGCCAGCAGCGCCCGGACAAAGATGAGCACCGGGGAGCTGTTTTTT. The V and J genes are TRBV9 and TRBJ2-2; a weak D match, TRBD1 (5 bases). Trimming took 3 bases from V and 4 from J, leaving 16 bases between them. The CDR3 extends over 16 amino acids. Germline V gene sequence: CDR1 SGDLS, CDR2 YYNGEE.

The J gene is TRBJ1-3, the V gene TRBV7-9; no reliable D call. V was trimmed by 6 bases and J by 0 bases, leaving 15 bases between them. This CDR3 region has 16 residues. CDR1 and CDR2 (germline): SEHNR, FQNEAQ (reference sequence). CDR3 in DNA: TGTGCCAGCAGGGTTCTGACAAGGAACTCTGGAAACACCATATATTTT. Translation: CASRVLTRNSGNTIYF.

The chain has TRBV19 and TRBJ2-7, with no clear D. Germline CDR1 reads LNHDA; CDR2 reads SQIVND (reference sequence). The CDR3 has 14 amino acids. Trimming pared 2 bases from V and 1 base from J, leaving 9 bases between. The CDR3 DNA reads as TGTGCCAGTAGTATAAGACCGGCTTCCTACGAGCAGTACTTC. Amino acids: CASSIRPASYEQYF.